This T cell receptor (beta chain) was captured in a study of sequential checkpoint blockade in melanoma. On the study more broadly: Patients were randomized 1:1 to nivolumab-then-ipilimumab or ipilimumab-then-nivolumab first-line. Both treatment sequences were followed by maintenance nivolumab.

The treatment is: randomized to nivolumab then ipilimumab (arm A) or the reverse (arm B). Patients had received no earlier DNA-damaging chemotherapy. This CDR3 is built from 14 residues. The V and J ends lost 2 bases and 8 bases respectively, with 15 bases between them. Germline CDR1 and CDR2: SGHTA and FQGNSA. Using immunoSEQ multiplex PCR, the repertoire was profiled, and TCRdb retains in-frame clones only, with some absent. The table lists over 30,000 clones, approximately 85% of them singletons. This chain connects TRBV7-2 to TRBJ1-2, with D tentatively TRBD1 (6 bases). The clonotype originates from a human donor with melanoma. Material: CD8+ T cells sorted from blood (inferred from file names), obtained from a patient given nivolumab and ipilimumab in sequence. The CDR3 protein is CASSLYGSGDGYTF. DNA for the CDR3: TGTGCCAGCAGCTTATACGGGTCAGGGGACGGCTACACCTTC. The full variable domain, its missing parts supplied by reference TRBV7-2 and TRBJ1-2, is GAGVSQSPSNKVTEKGKDVELRCDPISGHTALYWYRQSLGQGLEFLIYFQGNSAPDKSGLPSDRFSAERTGGSVSTLTIQRTQQEDSAVYLCASSLYGSGDGYTFGSGTRLTVV.